These 2 T cell receptor beta chains originate from one sample sequenced in a study of blood T cell repertoires in COVID-19. The method was immunoSEQ multiplex PCR; TCRdb's version includes in-frame clones alone and lacks a portion of them. The table has approximately 76,000 clones, around nine tenths seen once. The sequencing sample was made of peripheral blood. The source of these receptors is a woman aged 55-70 years with acute or convalescent COVID-19.

The chain uses TRBV19 and TRBJ2-5, with D maybe TRBD1 (5 bases). The CDR3 covers 18 residues. Germline CDR1 and CDR2: LNHDA and SQIVND (reference sequence). V gave up 1 base and J gave up 7 bases, with 25 bases separating them. CDR3 amino acids: CASSIGRSERADQGTQYF. CDR3 bases: TGTGCCAGTAGTATAGGGCGGTCCGAAAGGGCAGACCAGGGGACCCAGTACTTC.

The chain joins TRBV10-3 to TRBJ1-2; perhaps TRBD1 as D (5 bases). The germline V and J ends were trimmed by 3 bases and 4 bases, with 9 bases remaining between them. Germline CDR1 is ENHRY and CDR2 is SYGVKD. This CDR3 contains 13 residues. For the CDR3, the DNA is TGTGCCATCAGTGAAAGGGGCAGCTATGGCTACACCTTC. This translates into CAISERGSYGYTF.